The source of this T cell receptor beta chain is a study of cytomegalovirus exposure and HLA in healthy donors. With V trimmed by 0 bases and J by 8 bases, 12 bases remained unmatched. Germline CDR1 is SGHDN and CDR2 is FVKESK. The CDR3 covers 16 residues. Primers for the PCR totalled 60 Vbeta and 13 Jbeta. The table came from immunoSEQ multiplex PCR; TCRdb's copy has only in-frame clones and leaves some out. The table shows some 120,000 clones, with more than 8% occurring only once. This TCR came from a man aged 35-49 years in good health and CMV-seronegative. Input material: PBMCs. The gene calls are TRBV14 and TRBJ2-5, with 7 bases aligning to TRBD1. CDR3 in DNA: TGTGCCAGCAGCCAAGACGCTGCACAGGGGCTTGTAACCCAGTACTTC. Translation: CASSQDAAQGLVTQYF. Together with reference TRBV14 and TRBJ2-5, the CDR3 gives the full variable domain: EAGVTQFPSHSVIEKGQTVTLRCDPISGHDNLYWYRRVMGKEIKFLLHFVKESKQDESGMPNNRFLAERTGGTYSTLKVQPAELEDSGVYFCASSQDAAQGLVTQYFGPGTRLLVL.